The clone carrying this TCR beta chain was observed a handful of times. Its matching antigen is unknown. This entry is derived from a study of CD4 T cell repertoires in COVID-19. Donors had recovered from mild-to-severe COVID-19. The table came from immunoSEQ multiplex PCR; TCRdb's copy has only in-frame clones and leaves some out. The data show about 460 clones, around 20% seen once. J lost 10 bases, V lost 4 bases, and 10 bases had no gene match. Germline V gene sequence: CDR1 SGHDN, CDR2 FVKESK. CDR3 length: 15 amino acids. The sample was memory CD4+ T cells, cultured in vitro, taken after recovery from COVID-19. V usage is TRBV14 and J usage is TRBJ1-6; 7 bases align to TRBD1. This receptor was taken from a human donor who had COVID-19. The CDR3 nucleotides read TGTGCCAGCAGCCCCCCCGGGAGGGGGCGATCACCCCTCCACTTT. Its protein product is CASSPPGRGRSPLHF.